This entry features one T cell receptor (beta chain) sequence. From germline, CDR1 is SGHTA and CDR2 FQGTGA. J was trimmed by 8 bases and V by 0 bases; bases with no gene match: 4. This CDR3 has 14 residues. Under the authors' procedure: Quantification of nucleated cells was approximated via reference gene primer amplification. Profiling relied on immunoSEQ multiplex PCR, and the TCRdb table lists in-frame clones only, not all of them. D and trimming were read from the DNA, whereas the V and J calls and clone size are those reported in that table. The data show around 55,000 clones, about 87% seen once. This sample is part of a study of blood T cell repertoires in COVID-19. Study context: Samples came from the United States, Italy and Spain, spanning acute and convalescent COVID-19. In each case, the material was cDNA or gDNA derived from T cells, B-cell-depleted T cells, or PBMCs.

The chain couples TRBV7-3 to TRBJ1-1; 9 bases are shared with TRBD1. The receptor was isolated from a man in his sixties with acute or convalescent COVID-19. Sequencing was performed on peripheral blood. The CDR3 spells CASSLTQGAGEAFF. In DNA, the CDR3 is TGTGCCAGCAGCTTAACACAGGGGGCTGGGGAAGCTTTCTTT.